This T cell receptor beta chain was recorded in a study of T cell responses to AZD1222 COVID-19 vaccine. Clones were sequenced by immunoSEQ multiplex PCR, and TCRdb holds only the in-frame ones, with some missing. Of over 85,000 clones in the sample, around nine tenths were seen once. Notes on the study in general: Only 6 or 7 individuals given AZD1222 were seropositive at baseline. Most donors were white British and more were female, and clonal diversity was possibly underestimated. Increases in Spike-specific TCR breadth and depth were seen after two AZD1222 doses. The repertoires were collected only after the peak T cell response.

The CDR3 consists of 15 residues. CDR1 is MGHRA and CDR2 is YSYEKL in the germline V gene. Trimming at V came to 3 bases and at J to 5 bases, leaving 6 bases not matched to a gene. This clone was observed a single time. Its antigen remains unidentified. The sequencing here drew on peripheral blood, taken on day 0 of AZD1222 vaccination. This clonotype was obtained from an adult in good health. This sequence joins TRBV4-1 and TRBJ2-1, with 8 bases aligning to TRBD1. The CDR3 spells CASSHGQGADNEQFF. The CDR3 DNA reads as TGCGCCAGCAGCCACGGTCAGGGGGCCGACAATGAGCAGTTCTTC.